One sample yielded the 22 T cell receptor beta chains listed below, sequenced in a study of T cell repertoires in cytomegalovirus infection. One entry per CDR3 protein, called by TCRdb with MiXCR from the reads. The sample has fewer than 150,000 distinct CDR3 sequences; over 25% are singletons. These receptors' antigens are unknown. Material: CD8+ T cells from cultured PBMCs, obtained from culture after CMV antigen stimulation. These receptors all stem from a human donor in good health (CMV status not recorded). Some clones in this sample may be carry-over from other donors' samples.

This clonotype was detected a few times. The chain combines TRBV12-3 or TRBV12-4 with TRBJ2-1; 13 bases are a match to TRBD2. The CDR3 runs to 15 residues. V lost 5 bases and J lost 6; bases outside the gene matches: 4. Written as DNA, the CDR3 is TGTGCCAGCAGTCCGTGGACTAGCGGGAGCAATGAGCAGTTCTTC. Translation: CASSPWTSGSNEQFF.

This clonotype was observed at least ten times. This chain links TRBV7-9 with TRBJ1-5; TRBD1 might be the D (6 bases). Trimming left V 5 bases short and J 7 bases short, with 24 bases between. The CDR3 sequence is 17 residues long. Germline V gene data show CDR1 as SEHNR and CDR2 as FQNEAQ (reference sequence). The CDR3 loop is CASSHSEKQGLGQPQHF. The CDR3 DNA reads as TGTGCCAGCAGCCACTCCGAAAAACAGGGTTTAGGACAGCCCCAGCATTTT.

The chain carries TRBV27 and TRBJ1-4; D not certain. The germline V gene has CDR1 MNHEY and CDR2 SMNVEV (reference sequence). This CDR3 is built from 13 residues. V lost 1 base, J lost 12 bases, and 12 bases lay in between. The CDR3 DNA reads TGTGCCAGCAGTTTATACCCTCGGGGTGAACTGTTTTTT. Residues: CASSLYPRGELFF.

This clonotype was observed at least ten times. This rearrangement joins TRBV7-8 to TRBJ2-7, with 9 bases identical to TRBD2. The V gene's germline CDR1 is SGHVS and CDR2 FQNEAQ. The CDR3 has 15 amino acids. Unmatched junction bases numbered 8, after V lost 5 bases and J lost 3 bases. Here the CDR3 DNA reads TGTGCCAGCAGCGTAAAGACTAGCGGAGACTACGAGCAGTACTTC. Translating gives CASSVKTSGDYEQYF.

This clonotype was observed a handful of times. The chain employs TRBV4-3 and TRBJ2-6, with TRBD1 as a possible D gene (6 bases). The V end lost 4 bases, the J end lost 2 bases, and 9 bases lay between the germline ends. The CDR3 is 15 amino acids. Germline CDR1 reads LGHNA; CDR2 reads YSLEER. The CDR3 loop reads CASSPWTAGANVLTF. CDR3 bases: TGCGCCAGCAGCCCTTGGACAGCTGGGGCCAACGTCCTGACTTTC.

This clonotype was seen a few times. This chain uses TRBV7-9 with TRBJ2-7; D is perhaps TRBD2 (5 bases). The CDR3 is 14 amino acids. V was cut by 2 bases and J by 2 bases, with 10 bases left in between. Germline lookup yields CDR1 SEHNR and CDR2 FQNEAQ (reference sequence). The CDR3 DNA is TGTGCCAGCAGCTTAATCGGGAATCCCTACGAGCAGTACTTC. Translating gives CASSLIGNPYEQYF.

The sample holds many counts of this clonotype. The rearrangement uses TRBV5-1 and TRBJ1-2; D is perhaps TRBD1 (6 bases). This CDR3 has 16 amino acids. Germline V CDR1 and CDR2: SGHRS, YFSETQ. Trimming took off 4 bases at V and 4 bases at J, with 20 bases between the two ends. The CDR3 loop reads CASSPSSGAKAYGYTF. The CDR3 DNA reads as TGCGCCAGCAGCCCATCTTCGGGGGCGAAGGCCTATGGCTACACCTTC.

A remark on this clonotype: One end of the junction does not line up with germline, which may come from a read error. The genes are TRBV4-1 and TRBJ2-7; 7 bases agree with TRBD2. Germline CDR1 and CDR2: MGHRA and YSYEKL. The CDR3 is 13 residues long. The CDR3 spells CARSHITSDEQYF. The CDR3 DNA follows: TGCGCCCGCAGCCACATTACTAGCGACGAGCAGTACTTC.

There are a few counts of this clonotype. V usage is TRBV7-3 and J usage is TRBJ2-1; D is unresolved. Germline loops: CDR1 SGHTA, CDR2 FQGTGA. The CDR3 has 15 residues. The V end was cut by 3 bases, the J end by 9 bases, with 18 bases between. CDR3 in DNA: TGTGCCAGCAGCTTCGGCTCCACGTCATCGCTTGAGCAGTTCTTC. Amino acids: CASSFGSTSSLEQFF.

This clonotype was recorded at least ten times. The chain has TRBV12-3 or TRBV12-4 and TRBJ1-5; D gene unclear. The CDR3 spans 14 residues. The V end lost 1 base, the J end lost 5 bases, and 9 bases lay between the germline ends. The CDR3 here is CASSLDTWYQPQHF. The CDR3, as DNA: TGTGCCAGCAGTTTAGATACGTGGTATCAGCCCCAGCATTTT.

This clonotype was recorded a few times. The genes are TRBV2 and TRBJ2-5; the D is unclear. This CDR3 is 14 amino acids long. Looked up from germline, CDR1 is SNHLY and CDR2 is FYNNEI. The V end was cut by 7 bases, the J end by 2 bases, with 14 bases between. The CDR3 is CASISWAEQETQYF. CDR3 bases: TGTGCCAGCATAAGTTGGGCGGAACAAGAGACCCAGTACTTC.

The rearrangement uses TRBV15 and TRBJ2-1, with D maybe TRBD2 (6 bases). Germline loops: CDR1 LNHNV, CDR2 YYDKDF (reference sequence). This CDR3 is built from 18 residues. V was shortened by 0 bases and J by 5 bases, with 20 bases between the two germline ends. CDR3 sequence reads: CATSREAPIAAIDNEQFF. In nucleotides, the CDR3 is TGTGCCACCAGCAGAGAGGCCCCCATAGCGGCTATCGACAATGAGCAGTTCTTC.

CDR3 bases: TGTGCCAGCAGCTTAGATGGACAGGGGGATCAGCCCCAGCATTTT. The encoded protein is CASSLDGQGDQPQHF. This rearrangement joins TRBV7-2 to TRBJ1-5; 10 positions match TRBD1. V lost 1 base and J lost 5; bases outside the gene matches: 2. Germline assignment: CDR1 SGHTA and CDR2 FQGNSA. This CDR3 contains 15 residues.

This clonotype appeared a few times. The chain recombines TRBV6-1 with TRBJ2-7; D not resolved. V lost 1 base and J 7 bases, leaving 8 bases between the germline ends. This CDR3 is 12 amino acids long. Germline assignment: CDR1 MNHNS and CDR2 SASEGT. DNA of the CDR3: TGTGCCAGCAGTGAAGTTGCTTGGGAGCAGTACTTC. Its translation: CASSEVAWEQYF.

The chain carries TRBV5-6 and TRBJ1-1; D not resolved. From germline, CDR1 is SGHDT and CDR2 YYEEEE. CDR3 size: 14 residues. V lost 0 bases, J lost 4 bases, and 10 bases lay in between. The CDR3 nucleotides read TGTGCCAGCAGCTTGGGGGTTTCAGTCACTGAAGCTTTCTTT. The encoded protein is CASSLGVSVTEAFF.

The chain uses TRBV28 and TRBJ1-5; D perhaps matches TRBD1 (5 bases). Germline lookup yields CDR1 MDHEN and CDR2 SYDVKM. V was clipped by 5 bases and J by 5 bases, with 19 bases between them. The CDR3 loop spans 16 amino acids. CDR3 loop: CASSPGTGPRHQPQHF. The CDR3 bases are TGTGCCAGCAGTCCCGGGACTGGACCACGGCATCAGCCCCAGCATTTT.

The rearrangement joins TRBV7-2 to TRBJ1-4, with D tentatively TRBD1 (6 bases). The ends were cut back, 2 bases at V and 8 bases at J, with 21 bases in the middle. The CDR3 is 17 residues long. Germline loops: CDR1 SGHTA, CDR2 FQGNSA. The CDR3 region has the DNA TGTGCCAGCAGCTTACATAGGGGGTATAGTGATCACGAAAAACTGTTTTTT. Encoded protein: CASSLHRGYSDHEKLFF. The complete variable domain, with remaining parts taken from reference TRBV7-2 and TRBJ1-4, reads GAGVSQSPSNKVTEKGKDVELRCDPISGHTALYWYRQSLGQGLEFLIYFQGNSAPDKSGLPSDRFSAERTGGSVSTLTIQRTQQEDSAVYLCASSLHRGYSDHEKLFFGSGTQLSVL.

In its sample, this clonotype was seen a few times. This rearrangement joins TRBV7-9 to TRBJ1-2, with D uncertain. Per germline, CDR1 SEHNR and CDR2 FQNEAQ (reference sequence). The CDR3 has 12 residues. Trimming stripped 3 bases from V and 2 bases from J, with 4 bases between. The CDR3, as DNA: TGTGCCAGCAGCTTTGAGAACTATGGCTACACCTTC. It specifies CASSFENYGYTF.

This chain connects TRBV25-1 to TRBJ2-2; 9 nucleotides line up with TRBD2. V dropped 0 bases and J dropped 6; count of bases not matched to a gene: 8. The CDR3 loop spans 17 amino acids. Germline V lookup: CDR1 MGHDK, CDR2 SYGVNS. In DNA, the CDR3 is TGTGCCAGCAGTGAATATTTCCCTAGCGGGGTCTCCGGGGAGCTGTTTTTT. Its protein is CASSEYFPSGVSGELFF.

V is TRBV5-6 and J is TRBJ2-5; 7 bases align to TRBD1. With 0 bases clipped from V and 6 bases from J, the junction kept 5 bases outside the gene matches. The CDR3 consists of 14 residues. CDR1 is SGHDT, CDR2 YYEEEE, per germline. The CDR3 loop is CASSLGQGRKTQYF. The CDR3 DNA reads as TGTGCCAGCAGCTTGGGACAGGGTCGAAAGACCCAGTACTTC.

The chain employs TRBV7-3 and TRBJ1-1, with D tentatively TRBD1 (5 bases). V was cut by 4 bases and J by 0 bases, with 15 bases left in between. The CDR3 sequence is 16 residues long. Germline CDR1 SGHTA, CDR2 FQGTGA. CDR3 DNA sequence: TGTGCCAGCAGCTCCAAAGGCGGCAGGGTGAACACTGAAGCTTTCTTT. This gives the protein CASSSKGGRVNTEAFF.

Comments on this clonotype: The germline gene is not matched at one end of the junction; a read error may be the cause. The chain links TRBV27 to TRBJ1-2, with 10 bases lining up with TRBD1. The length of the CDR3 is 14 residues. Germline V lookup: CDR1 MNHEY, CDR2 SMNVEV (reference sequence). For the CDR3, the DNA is TGTACCAGCAGATTGGGACAGGGGTTCGGTGGCTACACCTTC. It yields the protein CTSRLGQGFGGYTF.